Included here is one TCR beta chain sequence, with context. Its antigen is as yet unknown. PCR was performed using 60 Vbeta and 13 Jbeta primers. The assay was immunoSEQ multiplex PCR, and TCRdb's table has in-frame clones only and misses some. Counted here are 130,000 to 150,000 clones, over 65% occurring once; the ten biggest clones make up roughly 3.1%. This sample was taken from a study of cytomegalovirus exposure and HLA in healthy donors. Study-wide background: Roughly 77 million unique TCRs from HLA-typed donors made up an early data release.

Study conclusions and caveats: Productive status was seen about 90% or about 30% of the time for most TCR beta V segments in an earlier analysis. Altogether, about 160 TCR beta chains were recorded as cytomegalovirus-associated.

The CDR3 has 14 residues. Germline CDR1 MNHEY, CDR2 SMNVEV (reference sequence). V dropped 5 bases and J dropped 3; count of bases not matched to a gene: 4. This chain connects TRBV27 to TRBJ2-7; 10 positions match TRBD2. The sequenced sample was PBMCs. The sequence was collected from a man aged 40-49 years in good health and CMV-seropositive. This chain's CDR3 is CASSIAGGFYEQYF. The CDR3 DNA reads TGTGCCAGCAGTATAGCGGGAGGCTTCTACGAGCAGTACTTC.